The 18 T cell receptor beta chains presented below share a single source sample, sequenced in a study of T cells after yellow fever vaccination. TCRdb re-analysed the 5' RACE reads in MiXCR, keeping a single row per CDR3 protein. The sample has some 350,000 distinct CDR3 sequences, approximately 4% seen once; the top ten hold 20% to 25%. The sample consisted of PBMCs, taken 5 days after the yellow fever booster vaccination. Receptor source: a man in his late teens or twenties who received the YFV17D yellow fever vaccine.

CDR3 DNA sequence: TGTGCCAGCAGCCCTTGGGGGGGTGGTAATTCACCCCTCCACTTT. Amino acids: CASSPWGGGNSPLHF. The V gene is TRBV27, the J gene TRBJ1-6; perhaps TRBD1 as D (5 bases). The germline V gene has CDR1 MNHEY and CDR2 SMNVEV (reference sequence). CDR3 length: 15 amino acids. Trimming took off 6 bases at V and 6 bases at J, with 15 bases between the two ends.

In this sample, this clonotype turned up a few times. This rearrangement joins TRBV9 to TRBJ2-7, with TRBD1 matching 8 bases. The CDR3 runs to 15 residues. Germline-derived CDR1 and CDR2 are SGDLS and YYNGEE. The V segment lost 0 bases and the J segment 4 bases; nucleotides outside the gene matches: 6. Written as DNA, the CDR3 is TGTGCCAGCAGCGTAGGGGGCAGGGGGCTTTACGAGCAGTACTTC. It translates to CASSVGGRGLYEQYF. Supplemented by reference TRBV9 and TRBJ2-7, the full variable domain reads DSGVTQTPKHLITATGQRVTLRCSPRSGDLSVYWYQQSLDQGLQFLIQYYNGEERAKGNILERFSAQQFPDLHSELNLSSLELGDSALYFCASSVGGRGLYEQYFGPGTRLTVT.

The chain links TRBV7-2 to TRBJ1-6, with a tentative D call TRBD1 (5 bases). The germline V gene has CDR1 SGHTA and CDR2 FQGNSA. The CDR3 spans 16 residues. V gave up 5 bases and J gave up 4 bases, with 15 bases separating them. The CDR3 loop is CASSPGTGRYNSPLHF. The CDR3 DNA is TGTGCCAGCAGCCCGGGGACGGGGAGATATAATTCACCCCTCCACTTT.

The rearrangement joins TRBV5-1 to TRBJ2-1, with D perhaps matching TRBD1 (6 bases). Germline assignment: CDR1 SGHRS and CDR2 YFSETQ. The CDR3 is 15 amino acids. The V gene lost 0 bases and the J gene lost 7 bases, with 14 bases spanning the gap. The CDR3 sequence: CASSLETGSRNEQFF. CDR3 in DNA: TGCGCCAGCAGCTTGGAGACAGGAAGTAGAAATGAGCAGTTCTTC.

The V gene is TRBV6-5, the J gene TRBJ1-6; no definite D call. Trimming stripped 2 bases from V and 10 bases from J, with 15 bases between. The CDR3 runs 15 residues. Germline CDR1 MNHEY, CDR2 SVGAGI. Written as DNA, the CDR3 is TGTGCCAGCAGTTACCGCAGACCGGTCGGGTCACCCCTCCACTTT. Its translation: CASSYRRPVGSPLHF.

This clonotype was observed many times. The V and J genes are TRBV5-1 and TRBJ2-7; D may be TRBD2 (7 bases). Germline CDR1 and CDR2: SGHRS and YFSETQ. The CDR3 covers 14 residues. Trimming pared 1 base from V and 2 bases from J, leaving 10 bases between. CDR3 region: CASSLREGAYEQYV. In DNA form, the CDR3 reads TGCGCCAGCAGCTTGAGGGAGGGGGCCTACGAGCAGTACGTC.

This clonotype has only a few counts. CDR3 coding DNA: TGCGCCAGCAGCTTCTGGGGGGGAAATTCCTACAATGAGCAGTTCTTC. Protein product: CASSFWGGNSYNEQFF. The rearrangement joins TRBV5-1 to TRBJ2-1; 7 bases agree with TRBD2. Per the germline V gene, CDR1 is SGHRS and CDR2 is YFSETQ. The junction had 6 bases not matched to a gene; V was cut back by 2 bases and J by 1 base. The CDR3 loop spans 16 amino acids.

Notes on this clonotype: A read error is possible here, since a much larger clone lies one base away. The V gene is TRBV7-2, the J gene TRBJ1-2; D is ambiguous. The CDR3 is 14 residues long. V dropped 11 bases and J dropped 8 bases, with 24 bases sitting between them. CDR1 and CDR2 (germline): SGHTA, FQGNSA. The CDR3 region has the DNA TGTGCCGGCACCTTCGCAGTTGTGGCTCAAGGCTACACCTTC. Translating it yields CAGTFAVVAQGYTF. The variable domain in full, with the rest retrieved from reference TRBV7-2 and TRBJ1-2, is GAGVSQSPSNKVTEKGKDVELRCDPISGHTALYWYRQSLGQGLEFLIYFQGNSAPDKSGLPSDRFSAERTGGSVSTLTIQRTQQEDSAVYLCAGTFAVVAQGYTFGSGTRLTVV.

This clonotype was recorded many times. The rearrangement links TRBV9 to TRBJ2-3, with D perhaps given as TRBD1 or TRBD2 (6 bases each). Trimming removed 3 bases at V and 4 bases at J, with 12 bases between. Germline assignment: CDR1 SGDLS and CDR2 YYNGEE. CDR3 size: 14 residues. The CDR3: CASSEGGRADTQYF. The CDR3 DNA is TGTGCCAGCAGCGAGGGGGGCCGAGCAGATACGCAGTATTTT.

In its sample, this clonotype was seen a few times. The gene calls are TRBV5-8 and TRBJ2-1; D is possibly TRBD2 (6 bases). The germline V gene has CDR1 SGHTS and CDR2 YDEGEE. The CDR3 has 15 residues. V was cut by 6 bases and J by 7 bases, with 20 bases left in between. The chain's CDR3 is CASILPGLRRNEQFF. The CDR3 DNA follows: TGTGCCAGCATCCTGCCGGGACTCCGTAGGAATGAGCAGTTCTTC. The full variable domain, in which reference TRBV5-8 and TRBJ2-1 provide the parts outside the CDR3, is EAGVTQSPTHLIKTRGQQATLRCSPISGHTSVYWYQQALGLGLQFLLWYDEGEERNRGNFPPRFSGRQFPNYSSELNVNALELEDSALYLCASILPGLRRNEQFFGPGTRLTVL.

This clonotype was counted between two and nine times. In nucleotides, the CDR3 is TGCAGTGCTAGATTGGGGGGCGGGGAGCTGTTTTTT. Protein product: CSARLGGGELFF. V is TRBV20-1 and J is TRBJ2-2; TRBD2 is a possible D gene (6 bases). The V end was cut by 2 bases, the J end by 7 bases, with 8 bases between. The CDR3 is made up of 12 amino acids. The germline V gene has CDR1 DFQATT and CDR2 SNEGSKA (reference sequence).

This clonotype was observed a handful of times. This chain joins TRBV25-1 and TRBJ1-3; D remains ambiguous. The germline gives CDR1 MGHDK, CDR2 SYGVNS. The CDR3 is 13 residues long. With 10 bases removed from V and 2 bases from J, the gap between germline ends came to 12 bases. CDR3: CAIQASTGNTIYF. The CDR3 coding sequence is TGTGCCATCCAGGCCAGTACTGGAAACACCATATATTTT.

This clonotype has a handful of counts. V usage is TRBV20-1 and J usage is TRBJ1-6; 10 positions agree with TRBD1. Germline lookup yields CDR1 DFQATT and CDR2 SNEGSKA (reference sequence). The ends lost 3 bases at V and 9 bases at J; junction bases unmatched: 8. The CDR3 is 15 amino acids. In nucleotides, the CDR3 is TGCAGTGCTAGCTCGGGGACAGGGGATCGTTCACCCCTCCACTTT. Its translation: CSASSGTGDRSPLHF.

This clonotype was seen many times. The chain joins TRBV10-3 to TRBJ2-3; 9 nucleotides line up with TRBD2. The CDR3 sequence is 18 residues long. V trimming: 4 bases; J trimming: 0 bases; junction bases outside the gene matches: 11. Per germline, CDR1 ENHRY and CDR2 SYGVKD. CDR3 nucleotides: TGTGCCATCAGTGGGAAGGAGCGGGGGGTATCTAGCACAGATACGCAGTATTTT. This gives the protein CAISGKERGVSSTDTQYF.

The sample holds many counts of this clonotype. The V call is TRBV5-5, the J call TRBJ2-3, with no clear D. Germline V gene sequence: CDR1 SGHKS, CDR2 YYEKEE (reference sequence). The length of the CDR3 is 14 residues. The ends were cut back, 0 bases at V and 1 base at J, with 6 bases in the middle. The CDR3 is CASSLGDRTDTQYF. The CDR3 nucleotides are TGTGCCAGCAGCTTGGGGGATCGCACAGATACGCAGTATTTT.

To note about this clonotype: A much bigger clone sits one base away, suggesting this may be a read error. The chain links TRBV9 to TRBJ1-1; D is perhaps TRBD1 (5 bases). The germline V and J ends were trimmed by 3 bases and 4 bases, with 13 bases remaining between them. The CDR3 consists of 14 residues. The germline V gene has CDR1 SGDLS and CDR2 YYNGEE. CDR3: CASSATTVCTEAFF. The CDR3 DNA is TGTGCCAGCAGCGCCACGACAGTTTGCACTGAAGCTTTCTTT. Looking up the rest from reference TRBV9 and TRBJ1-1 gives the full variable domain: DSGVTQTPKHLITATGQRVTLRCSPRSGDLSVYWYQQSLDQGLQFLIQYYNGEERAKGNILERFSAQQFPDLHSELNLSSLELGDSALYFCASSATTVCTEAFFGQGTRLTVV.

As to this clonotype: The junction departs from germline at one end; a sequencing error may be responsible. CDR3 amino acids: CASSLRWAVQETQYF. In DNA, the CDR3 is TGTGCTAGCAGCTTACGATGGGCGGTACAAGAGACCCAGTACTTC. This chain uses TRBV7-7 with TRBJ2-5; D unclear. The germline CDR1 and CDR2 sequences are SSHAT and FNYEAQ (reference sequence). This CDR3 has 15 residues.

This clonotype showed up just a few times. This chain connects TRBV6-5 to TRBJ1-2; the D is unclear. Trimming cost V 8 bases and J 2 bases, with 12 bases left between them. The germline V gene encodes CDR1 MNHEY and CDR2 SVGAGI. This CDR3 contains 13 residues. For the CDR3, the DNA is TGTGCCAGCCGGACGGGGATAAACTATGGCTACACCTTC. The encoded protein is CASRTGINYGYTF.